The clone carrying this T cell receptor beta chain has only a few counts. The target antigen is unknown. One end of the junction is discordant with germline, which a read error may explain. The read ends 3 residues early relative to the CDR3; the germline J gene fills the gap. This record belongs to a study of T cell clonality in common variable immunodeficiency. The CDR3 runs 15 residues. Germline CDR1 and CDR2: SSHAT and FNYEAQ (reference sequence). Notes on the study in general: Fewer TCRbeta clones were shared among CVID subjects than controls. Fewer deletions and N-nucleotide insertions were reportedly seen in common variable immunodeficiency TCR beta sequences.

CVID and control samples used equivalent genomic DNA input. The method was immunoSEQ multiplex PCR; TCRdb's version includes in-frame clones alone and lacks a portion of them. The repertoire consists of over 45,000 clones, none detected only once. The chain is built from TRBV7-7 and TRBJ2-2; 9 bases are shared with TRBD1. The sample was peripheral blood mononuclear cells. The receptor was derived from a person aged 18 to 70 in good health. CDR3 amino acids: CASNRGTGPNEKLFF. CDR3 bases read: TGTGCTAGCAACCGGGGGACAGGGCCTAATGAAAAG.